These 10 T cell receptor beta chains share one sample of origin, sequenced in a study of cytomegalovirus exposure and HLA in healthy donors. The PCR made use of 60 Vbeta and 13 Jbeta primers. Generated by immunoSEQ multiplex PCR, the TCRdb table keeps only in-frame clones and is missing some. The data contain about 140,000 clones, over 60% of them singletons. Sample: PBMCs. The receptors originated from a middle-aged man in good health and CMV-seronegative.

In DNA, the CDR3 is TGTGCCAGCAGCCGCGACAGGGCTGGGGCCAACGTCCTGACTTTC. Translated: CASSRDRAGANVLTF. The chain uses TRBV5-4 and TRBJ2-6; TRBD1 agrees at 7 bases. The CDR3 consists of 15 residues. The germline CDR1 and CDR2 sequences are SGHNT and YYREEE (reference sequence). V lost 4 bases to trimming and J lost 2 bases; unmatched junction nucleotides: 3.

V usage is TRBV19 and J usage is TRBJ2-1, with a tentative D call TRBD2 (6 bases). CDR1 and CDR2 from the germline V gene are LNHDA and SQIVND (reference sequence). The CDR3 is made up of 14 amino acids. The V gene lost 3 bases and the J gene lost 3 bases, with 9 bases spanning the gap. The CDR3 here is CASSMRGDYNEQFF. The CDR3, as DNA: TGTGCCAGTAGTATGCGGGGCGACTACAATGAGCAGTTCTTC.

Comments on this clone: The junction shows a germline mismatch at one end, possibly a read error. The sample carries other DNA sequences with the same CDR3. The CDR3 DNA reads as TGTGCCAGCGCCTGGGACAGCTCCTACGAACAGTACTTC. Translated, it gives CASAWDSSYEQYF. The chain carries TRBV6-6 and TRBJ2-7; 7 positions agree with TRBD1. The CDR3 is 13 residues long. Per the germline V gene, CDR1 is MNHNY and CDR2 is SVGAGI (reference sequence).

V usage is TRBV28 and J usage is TRBJ1-2; tentatively, D is TRBD1 (5 bases). CDR1 MDHEN and CDR2 SYDVKM come from the germline V gene. The CDR3 is made up of 14 amino acids. The V end was cut by 2 bases, the J end by 4 bases, with 11 bases between. CDR3 bases: TGTGCCAGCAGTTTAGGGGCAGCCACCTATGGCTACACCTTC. The encoded protein is CASSLGAATYGYTF.

This CDR3 reads CASSPGPSTSSGNTIYF. DNA of the CDR3: TGTGCCAGCAGCCCGGGTCCTTCCACCTCCTCTGGAAACACCATATATTTT. The V gene is TRBV7-6, the J gene TRBJ1-3, with D uncertain. Germline V CDR1 and CDR2: SGHVS, FNYEAQ. The V end was cut by 5 bases, the J end by 0 bases, with 17 bases between. CDR3 length equals 17 residues.

The chain is built from TRBV19 and TRBJ1-3, with D uncertain. This CDR3 region has 14 residues. Trimming stripped 7 bases from V and 2 bases from J, with 12 bases between. Germline V gene lookup returns CDR1 LNHDA and CDR2 SQIVND (reference sequence). CDR3 sequence (DNA): TGTGCCAGTACTGCGGACGGGACTGGAAACACCATATATTTT. Its protein is CASTADGTGNTIYF.

This clone was counted once. The chain has TRBV5-5 and TRBJ2-7, with 9 bases identical to TRBD1. This CDR3 has 15 residues. The junction had 6 bases not matched to a gene; V was cut back by 2 bases and J by 3 bases. CDR1 SGHKS and CDR2 YYEKEE come from the germline V gene (reference sequence). CDR3 DNA: TGTGCCAGCAGCTTACAGGGGGCTTTGATCTACGAGCAGTACTTC. Translating it yields CASSLQGALIYEQYF. Looking up the rest from reference TRBV5-5 and TRBJ2-7 gives the full variable domain: DAGVTQSPTHLIKTRGQQVTLRCSPISGHKSVSWYQQVLGQGPQFIFQYYEKEERGRGNFPDRFSARQFPNYSSELNVNALLLGDSALYLCASSLQGALIYEQYFGPGTRLTVT.

The chain couples TRBV7-5 to TRBJ2-5; the table calls TRBD2, which could not be checked here. TRBV7-5 is a documented pseudogene. This CDR3 region has 16 residues. The CDR3: CVRSLVLAGHPETQYF. The CDR3 DNA sequence: TGTGTCAGAAGCTTGGTACTAGCGGGGCACCCGGAGACCCAGTACTTC.

The chain is built from TRBV7-2 and TRBJ1-5, with D tentatively TRBD1 (6 bases). The CDR3 is made up of 15 amino acids. Trimming removed 5 bases from V and 3 bases from J, with 14 bases in between. CDR1 SGHTA and CDR2 FQGNSA come from the germline V gene. This CDR3 is CASSTQQGFNQPQHF. CDR3 DNA: TGTGCCAGCAGCACCCAACAGGGTTTCAATCAGCCCCAGCATTTT. The whole variable domain, remainder taken from reference TRBV7-2 and TRBJ1-5, is GAGVSQSPSNKVTEKGKDVELRCDPISGHTALYWYRQSLGQGLEFLIYFQGNSAPDKSGLPSDRFSAERTGGSVSTLTIQRTQQEDSAVYLCASSTQQGFNQPQHFGDGTRLSIL.

J is TRBJ1-1 and V is TRBV4-1; the match to TRBD1 covers 7 bases. Germline lookup yields CDR1 MGHRA and CDR2 YSYEKL. V trimming: 1 base; J trimming: 0 bases; junction bases outside the gene matches: 11. The CDR3 has 18 residues. CDR3 in amino acids: CASSQGDGGGAMNTEAFF. The CDR3 DNA is TGCGCCAGCAGCCAAGGCGATGGAGGGGGCGCGATGAACACTGAAGCTTTCTTT.